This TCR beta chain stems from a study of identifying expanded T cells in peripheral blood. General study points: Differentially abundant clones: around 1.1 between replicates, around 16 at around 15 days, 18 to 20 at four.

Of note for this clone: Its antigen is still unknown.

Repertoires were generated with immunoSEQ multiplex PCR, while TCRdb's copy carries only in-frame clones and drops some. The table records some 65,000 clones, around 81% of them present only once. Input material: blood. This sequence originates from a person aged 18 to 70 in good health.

CDR3 in DNA: TGTGCCAGCAGCTTTGGTTCGGGAGGGGCAGCAGATACGCAGTATTTT. Translation gives CASSFGSGGAADTQYF. The chain uses TRBV5-4 and TRBJ2-3; 8 positions match TRBD2. V dropped 2 bases and J dropped 4; count of bases not matched to a gene: 9. Germline V gives CDR1 SGHNT, CDR2 YYREEE (reference sequence). The CDR3 length is 16 residues.